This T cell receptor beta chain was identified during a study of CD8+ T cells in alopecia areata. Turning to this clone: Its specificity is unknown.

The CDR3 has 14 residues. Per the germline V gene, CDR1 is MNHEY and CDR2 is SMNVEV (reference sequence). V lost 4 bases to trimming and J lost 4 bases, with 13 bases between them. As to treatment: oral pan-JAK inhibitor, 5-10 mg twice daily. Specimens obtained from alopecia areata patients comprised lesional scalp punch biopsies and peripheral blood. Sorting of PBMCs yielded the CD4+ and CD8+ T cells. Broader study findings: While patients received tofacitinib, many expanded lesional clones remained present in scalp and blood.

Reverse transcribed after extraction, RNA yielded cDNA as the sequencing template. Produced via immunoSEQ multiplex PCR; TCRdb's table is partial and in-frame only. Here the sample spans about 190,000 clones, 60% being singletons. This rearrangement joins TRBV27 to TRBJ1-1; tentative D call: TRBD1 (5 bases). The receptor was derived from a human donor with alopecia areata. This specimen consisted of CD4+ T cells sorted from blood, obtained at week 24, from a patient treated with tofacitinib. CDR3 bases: TGTGCCAGCAGTTCCCGGGGGAGACCCACTGAAGCTTTCTTT. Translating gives CASSSRGRPTEAFF.